The 30 T cell receptor beta chains below were found in one sample sequenced in a study of blood T cell repertoires in COVID-19. Produced via immunoSEQ multiplex PCR; TCRdb's table is partial and in-frame only. The data show 250,000 to 350,000 clones, approximately 86% seen once. Source material: peripheral blood. All receptors come from a human donor with COVID-19, enrolled during active disease. The donor label of this sample is uncertain.

J is TRBJ1-2 and V is TRBV2; unclear D gene. V gave up 7 bases and J gave up 4 bases, with 10 bases separating them. CDR1 and CDR2 (germline): SNHLY, FYNNEI. There are 12 residues in the CDR3. CDR3 protein: CASTRGFYGYTF. CDR3 bases: TGTGCCAGCACGCGGGGATTCTATGGCTACACCTTC.

J is TRBJ2-1 and V is TRBV28, with D perhaps matching TRBD2 (6 bases). The length of the CDR3 is 15 residues. Germline V gives CDR1 MDHEN, CDR2 SYDVKM. V was pared by 7 bases and J by 9 bases, with 22 bases between. The CDR3 loop is CASTLSGGRSGEQFF. The CDR3 bases are TGTGCCAGCACCCTATCGGGTGGGAGGTCGGGTGAGCAGTTCTTC. Full variable domain (remainder filled in from reference TRBV28 and TRBJ2-1): DVKVTQSSRYLVKRTGEKVFLECVQDMDHENMFWYRQDPGLGLRLIYFSYDVKMKEKGDIPEGYSVSREKKERFSLILESASTNQTSMYLCASTLSGGRSGEQFFGPGTRLTVL.

The rearrangement joins TRBV29-1 to TRBJ1-4; D possibly corresponds to TRBD1 (6 bases). Germline CDR1 and CDR2: SQVTM and ANQGSEA. The CDR3 is 13 residues long. V lost 3 bases and J lost 7, with 12 bases in between. The chain's CDR3 is CSVDSGESEKLFF. The CDR3 nucleotides read TGCAGCGTTGATTCAGGGGAAAGTGAAAAACTGTTTTTT.

This chain links TRBV3-1 (or the pseudogene TRBV3-2) with TRBJ2-2, with 14 bases fitting TRBD2. Germline CDR1 LGHDT, CDR2 YNNKEL (reference sequence). V lost 4 bases, J lost 4 bases, and 2 bases stayed unmatched. The CDR3 length is 16 residues. The DNA for the CDR3 is TGTGCCAGCAGCCTAGGGACTAGCGGGAGCACCGGGGAGCTGTTTTTT. It specifies CASSLGTSGSTGELFF.

The gene calls are TRBV5-1 and TRBJ1-1; no definite D call. Germline assignment: CDR1 SGHRS and CDR2 YFSETQ. The CDR3 covers 16 residues. The germline V and J ends were trimmed by 0 bases and 1 base, with 13 bases remaining between them. The CDR3 bases are TGCGCCAGCAGCTTGGAATCGGGGAGAAGGAACACTGAAGCTTTCTTT. Translating it yields CASSLESGRRNTEAFF.

This sequence joins TRBV2 and TRBJ2-1; 9 bases match TRBD2. CDR3 length: 15 amino acids. With V trimmed by 4 bases and J by 9 bases, 10 bases remained unmatched. Germline V gene lookup returns CDR1 SNHLY and CDR2 FYNNEI. The CDR3 reads CASSADSGSSGEQFF. CDR3 bases: TGTGCCAGCAGTGCGGATAGCGGGAGTAGTGGTGAGCAGTTCTTC.

The chain combines TRBV5-6 with TRBJ1-4; D uncertain. The V end was cut by 0 bases, the J end by 6 bases, with 9 bases between. This CDR3 spans 14 amino acids. The germline CDR1 and CDR2 sequences are SGHDT and YYEEEE. The CDR3 protein is CASSLDMADEKLFF. CDR3 in DNA: TGTGCCAGCAGCTTGGACATGGCGGATGAAAAACTGTTTTTT.

The chain recombines TRBV7-6 with TRBJ1-2; 7 nucleotides match TRBD1. Germline-derived CDR1 and CDR2 are SGHVS and FNYEAQ. The CDR3 runs to 14 residues. The trim removed 6 bases at V and 8 bases at J, leaving 12 bases unmatched. The CDR3 loop is CASSSTTGAGGYTF. In DNA form, the CDR3 reads TGTGCCAGCAGTTCTACAACAGGGGCGGGCGGCTACACCTTC.

The J gene is TRBJ1-2, the V gene TRBV5-1; D is perhaps TRBD1 (6 bases). In germline, CDR1 is SGHRS, CDR2 YFSETQ. The CDR3 consists of 15 residues. V was pared by 5 bases and J by 6 bases, with 20 bases between. The CDR3 sequence is CASSEGGRSVDGYTF. The CDR3 bases are TGCGCCAGCAGTGAGGGGGGGCGATCTGTCGATGGCTACACCTTC.

The V and J genes are TRBV7-6 and TRBJ2-1, with D uncertain. The CDR3 is made up of 16 amino acids. The V end was cut by 2 bases, the J end by 2 bases, with 13 bases between. CDR1 is SGHVS, CDR2 FNYEAQ, per germline. CDR3 bases: TGTGCCAGCAGCTTAACGCCTCCGGGTACCTACAATGAGCAGTTCTTC. As protein: CASSLTPPGTYNEQFF.

This chain links TRBV9 with TRBJ2-3, with 10 positions matching TRBD1. There are 16 residues in the CDR3. Germline V lookup: CDR1 SGDLS, CDR2 YYNGEE. The V and J ends lost 4 bases and 4 bases, in that order; junction bases with no gene match: 9. CDR3 residues: CASSLQGQGLSDTQYF. The CDR3 bases are TGTGCCAGCAGCTTACAGGGACAGGGGTTGTCAGATACGCAGTATTTT.

The chain couples TRBV24-1 to TRBJ1-1, with TRBD1 matching 8 bases. This CDR3 contains 17 residues. The junction had 9 bases not matched to a gene; V was cut back by 4 bases and J by 0 bases. Germline V gene sequence: CDR1 KGHDR, CDR2 SFDVKD. In nucleotides, the CDR3 is TGTGCCACCAGTGACCTCGACAGGGGCGCCATGAACACTGAAGCTTTCTTT. Protein sequence: CATSDLDRGAMNTEAFF.

This rearrangement joins TRBV30 to TRBJ1-6, with TRBD1 matching 9 bases. This CDR3 comprises 15 residues. The V gene's germline CDR1 is GTSNPN and CDR2 SVGIG (reference sequence). Trimming cost V 5 bases and J 5 bases; bases outside gene matches: 7. The CDR3 coding sequence is TGTGCCTGGTCGGGACAGGGAAGCGATAATTCACCCCTCCACTTT. It specifies CAWSGQGSDNSPLHF.

This clone was recorded a few times. This rearrangement joins TRBV18 to TRBJ1-3; 10 bases align to TRBD1. Germline CDR1 is KGHSH and CDR2 is LQKENI. Trimming cost V 2 bases and J 8 bases; bases outside gene matches: 12. This CDR3 has 17 amino acids. The DNA for the CDR3 is TGTGCCAGCTCACCAGCGGGGTCCGGGGACAGGGGACACACCATATATTTT. Residues: CASSPAGSGDRGHTIYF.

V usage is TRBV5-1 and J usage is TRBJ2-7, with 9 bases that match TRBD1. CDR1 SGHRS and CDR2 YFSETQ come from the germline V gene. The CDR3 length is 13 residues. Losses at the gene ends were 7 bases for V and 1 base for J; bases not matched to a gene: 3. The CDR3 coding sequence is TGCGCCAGCGGGGGACAGGGTTCCTACGAGCAGTACTTC. Its translation is CASGGQGSYEQYF.

This chain joins TRBV3-1 (or the pseudogene TRBV3-2) and TRBJ1-4; D possibly corresponds to TRBD1 (6 bases). Germline CDR1 LGHDT, CDR2 YNNKEL (reference sequence). V was trimmed by 0 bases and J by 8 bases, leaving 13 bases between them. The CDR3 has 15 amino acids. The CDR3 bases are TGTGCCAGCAGCCAAGAAGCAGGGGCTGGAGAAAAACTGTTTTTT. The encoded protein is CASSQEAGAGEKLFF.

The CDR3 here is CASTIPTGYQPQHF. CDR3 nucleotides: TGTGCCAGTACGATTCCGACAGGCTATCAGCCCCAGCATTTT. The chain links TRBV19 to TRBJ1-5, with D possibly TRBD1 on 6 matching bases. Germline lookup yields CDR1 LNHDA and CDR2 SQIVND (reference sequence). V shed 7 bases and J shed 5 bases, with 15 bases lying between them. The CDR3 sequence is 14 residues long.

This clone came up a few times. The genes are TRBV30 and TRBJ2-3, with TRBD2 matching 8 bases. The J segment lost 3 bases and the V segment lost 0 bases, leaving 14 bases of the junction unmatched. This CDR3 is built from 18 residues. The germline V gene has CDR1 GTSNPN and CDR2 SVGIG (reference sequence). The DNA for the CDR3 is TGTGCCTGGAGTGTTTTCGGGGGGGACTTCAGGGGAACAGATACGCAGTATTTT. Protein sequence: CAWSVFGGDFRGTDTQYF.

The rearrangement joins TRBV3-1 (or the pseudogene TRBV3-2) to TRBJ2-2, with D unclear. The germline V and J ends were trimmed by 3 bases and 2 bases, with 7 bases remaining between them. Germline values: CDR1 LGHDT, CDR2 YNNKEL (reference sequence). The CDR3 covers 14 residues. The CDR3 is CASSQGLNTGELFF. CDR3 in DNA: TGTGCCAGCAGCCAGGGCCTTAACACCGGGGAGCTGTTTTTT.

The J gene is TRBJ2-2, the V gene TRBV27; no clear D. The germline V gene has CDR1 MNHEY and CDR2 SMNVEV (reference sequence). The CDR3 loop spans 16 amino acids. Trimming took 2 bases from V and 2 from J, leaving 12 bases between them. CDR3 region: CASSLRGRLNTGELFF. The CDR3 coding sequence is TGTGCCAGCAGTTTAAGAGGCAGATTAAACACCGGGGAGCTGTTTTTT.

The rearrangement joins TRBV7-6 to TRBJ2-1; 7 bases align to TRBD2. Unmatched junction bases numbered 6, after V lost 2 bases and J lost 8 bases. The germline gives CDR1 SGHVS, CDR2 FNYEAQ. The CDR3 runs to 14 residues. The CDR3 reads CASSLYDAGDEQFF. DNA for the CDR3: TGTGCCAGCAGCTTATACGATGCGGGAGATGAGCAGTTCTTC. Full variable domain (remainder filled in from reference TRBV7-6 and TRBJ2-1): GAGVSQSPRYKVTKRGQDVALRCDPISGHVSLYWYRQALGQGPEFLTYFNYEAQQDKSGLPNDRFSAERPEGSISTLTIQRTEQRDSAMYRCASSLYDAGDEQFFGPGTRLTVL.

The chain joins TRBV12-3 or TRBV12-4 to TRBJ1-1, with D possibly being TRBD1 (5 bases). The CDR3 totals 13 residues. Trimming took off 5 bases at V and 5 bases at J, with 12 bases between the two ends. CDR3 DNA: TGTGCCAGCAGTCCGCCGCCAGGGACTGAAGCTTTCTTT. It yields the protein CASSPPPGTEAFF.

This chain uses TRBV10-3 with TRBJ2-7, with TRBD1 identical over 7 bases. The germline V gene has CDR1 ENHRY and CDR2 SYGVKD. Unmatched junction bases numbered 6, after V lost 6 bases and J lost 1 base. The CDR3 has 14 residues. The CDR3 DNA follows: TGTGCCATCAGGCCGTCGGGACAGTCCTACGAGCAGTACTTC. Translating it yields CAIRPSGQSYEQYF.

This clone was counted a few times. The V and J genes are TRBV5-1 and TRBJ2-2, with 10 bases lining up with TRBD2. This CDR3 has 16 amino acids. Trimming removed 7 bases from V and 1 base from J; junction bases left unmatched: 7. CDR1 and CDR2 from the germline V gene are SGHRS and YFSETQ. The CDR3 coding sequence is TGCGCCAGCTCCAGCGGGAGGGCGGGGAACACCGGGGAGCTGTTTTTT. This translates into CASSSGRAGNTGELFF.

V is TRBV25-1 and J is TRBJ1-6, with TRBD1 as a possible D gene (5 bases). V was shortened by 6 bases and J by 6 bases, with 9 bases between the two germline ends. The germline V gene encodes CDR1 MGHDK and CDR2 SYGVNS. The CDR3 has 13 residues. This CDR3 is CASSQGSNSPLHF. The CDR3 DNA follows: TGTGCCAGCAGCCAGGGAAGTAATTCACCCCTCCACTTT.

The gene calls are TRBV16 and TRBJ1-1, with D unclear. The V gene lost 4 bases and the J gene lost 5 bases, with 17 bases spanning the gap. CDR1 is KGHSY and CDR2 is FQNENV in the germline V gene. The CDR3 consists of 15 residues. The CDR3 loop reads CASSPSADLHTEAFF. The CDR3 coding sequence is TGTGCCAGCAGCCCTTCGGCGGACTTGCATACTGAAGCTTTCTTT.

In DNA form, the CDR3 reads TGTGCCACCAGTGATAACAGGGGAACTCAGCCCCAGCATTTT. Amino acid sequence: CATSDNRGTQPQHF. This chain uses TRBV24-1 with TRBJ1-5; 7 nucleotides align to TRBD1. J was trimmed by 6 bases and V by 3 bases; bases with no gene match: 4. The CDR3 sequence is 14 residues long. CDR1 and CDR2 from the germline V gene are KGHDR and SFDVKD.

This sequence joins TRBV7-2 and TRBJ1-5; D might be TRBD1 (6 bases). Germline CDR1 and CDR2: SGHTA and FQGNSA. Between the trimmed V and J ends, which lost 5 bases and 4 bases, there was a span of 12 bases. CDR3 length equals 14 residues. CDR3 sequence (DNA): TGTGCCAGCAGCCCCGGGACACAGAATCAGCCCCAGCATTTT. This translates into CASSPGTQNQPQHF.

The chain combines TRBV14 with TRBJ1-1, with 8 bases matching TRBD1. Trimming at V came to 2 bases and at J to 6 bases, leaving 2 bases not matched to a gene. Germline V gives CDR1 SGHDN, CDR2 FVKESK. This CDR3 has 13 residues. The CDR3 sequence: CASSQRQGSEAFF. CDR3 nucleotides: TGTGCCAGCAGCCAACGACAGGGGTCTGAAGCTTTCTTT.

The rearrangement uses TRBV14 and TRBJ1-2; no definite D call. From germline, CDR1 is SGHDN and CDR2 FVKESK. The CDR3 is made up of 12 amino acids. V was shortened by 0 bases and J by 8 bases, with 7 bases between the two germline ends. CDR3 region: CASSQDGRGYTF. The CDR3 coding sequence is TGTGCCAGCAGCCAAGATGGGCGAGGCTACACCTTC.